The next 20 T cell receptor beta chains were all read from a single sample in a study of cytomegalovirus exposure and HLA in healthy donors. PCR primers comprised 60 Vbeta and 13 Jbeta primers. The table came from immunoSEQ multiplex PCR; TCRdb's copy has only in-frame clones and leaves some out. The sample lists about 81,000 clones; 85% to 90% were seen once. Input material: PBMCs. The receptors originated from a man younger than 35 in good health and CMV-seronegative.

J is TRBJ1-4 and V is TRBV7-2, with 7 bases lining up with TRBD1. Germline V CDR1 and CDR2: SGHTA, FQGNSA. The CDR3 is 17 amino acids. The trim removed 5 bases at V and 2 bases at J, leaving 11 bases unmatched. The CDR3 sequence: CASSVVGPGQTNEKLFF. CDR3 coding DNA: TGTGCCAGCAGCGTAGTGGGGCCGGGACAGACTAATGAAAAACTGTTTTTT.

The chain has TRBV14 and TRBJ1-6; 7 nucleotides align to TRBD1. V trimming: 5 bases; J trimming: 7 bases; junction bases outside the gene matches: 8. The CDR3 length is 15 residues. Germline CDR1 reads SGHDN; CDR2 reads FVKESK. The CDR3, as DNA: TGTGCCAGCAGCACTCAACAGGGGAGGAATTCACCCCTCCACTTT. This translates into CASSTQQGRNSPLHF.

In DNA form, the CDR3 reads TGTGCCAGCAGTTACAGGGACAGGGGACGTGAAAAACTGTTTTTT. Amino acids: CASSYRDRGREKLFF. The V call is TRBV6-6, the J call TRBJ1-4, with 10 bases matching TRBD1. Germline V gene lookup returns CDR1 MNHNY and CDR2 SVGAGI (reference sequence). With V trimmed by 2 bases and J by 7 bases, 4 bases remained unmatched. CDR3 size: 15 residues.

The chain has TRBV30 and TRBJ2-5; TRBD2 matches at 15 bases. CDR1 and CDR2 (germline): GTSNPN, SVGIG (reference sequence). V gave up 0 bases and J gave up 5 bases; unmatched junction bases: 16. CDR3 length: 20 amino acids. In DNA form, the CDR3 reads TGTGCCTGGAGTGTACGAGGAATCTGGACTAGCGGGGGGGGAGGGGAGACCCAGTACTTC. It yields the protein CAWSVRGIWTSGGGGETQYF.

This clone showed up just once. The V gene is TRBV5-6, the J gene TRBJ1-4; 7 bases fit TRBD1. Germline V gene sequence: CDR1 SGHDT, CDR2 YYEEEE. The CDR3 runs to 15 residues. Trimming removed 2 bases from V and 8 bases from J; junction bases left unmatched: 9. The CDR3 loop reads CASSFRQGVAEKLFF. The CDR3 DNA reads as TGTGCCAGCAGCTTTCGACAGGGTGTAGCCGAAAAACTGTTTTTT.

The gene calls are TRBV5-1 and TRBJ1-1, with 8 bases matching TRBD1. Trimming at V came to 4 bases and at J to 1 base, leaving 9 bases not matched to a gene. There are 16 residues in the CDR3. From germline, CDR1 is SGHRS and CDR2 YFSETQ. The CDR3 coding sequence is TGCGCCAGCAGCAGGCAATCTGGACAGGGGAACACTGAAGCTTTCTTT. Translation gives CASSRQSGQGNTEAFF.

The chain carries TRBV20-1 and TRBJ1-1; 8 bases align to TRBD1. CDR1 DFQATT and CDR2 SNEGSKA come from the germline V gene (reference sequence). The length of the CDR3 is 11 residues. V was clipped by 5 bases and J by 11 bases; unmatched bases: 7. The CDR3 nucleotides read TGCAGTGCTCCGTTGGGACAGGTGGCTTTCTTT. Translating it yields CSAPLGQVAFF.

This chain joins TRBV5-1 and TRBJ2-7; D unresolved. The germline V gene has CDR1 SGHRS and CDR2 YFSETQ. This CDR3 is built from 14 residues. V was shortened by 0 bases and J by 1 base, with 8 bases between the two germline ends. CDR3 region: CASSLDQASYEQYF. In DNA, the CDR3 is TGCGCCAGCAGCTTGGACCAGGCGTCCTACGAGCAGTACTTC.

V and J are TRBV5-6 and TRBJ2-7; 7 nucleotides align to TRBD1. V trimming: 6 bases; J trimming: 0 bases; junction bases outside the gene matches: 6. There are 14 residues in the CDR3. CDR1 and CDR2 from the germline V gene are SGHDT and YYEEEE. The DNA for the CDR3 is TGTGCCAGCACGGGACAGTTGAGCTCCTACGAGCAGTACTTC. Protein: CASTGQLSSYEQYF.

The gene calls are TRBV19 and TRBJ2-2, with unresolved D. The germline V gene encodes CDR1 LNHDA and CDR2 SQIVND (reference sequence). Trimming removed 8 bases from V and 4 bases from J, with 8 bases in between. The CDR3 is 12 amino acids. The CDR3 DNA is TGTGCCAGTGGTTGGAGCACCGGGGAGCTGTTTTTT. This gives the protein CASGWSTGELFF.

V gene TRBV6-5 combines with J gene TRBJ1-1; weak D call: TRBD1 (5 bases). The CDR3 extends over 14 amino acids. Germline CDR1 reads MNHEY; CDR2 reads SVGAGI. Trimming removed 4 bases from V and 7 bases from J, with 16 bases in between. Here the CDR3 DNA reads TGTGCCAGCAGTTCCGGGATCTGGGGGGATGAAGCTTTCTTT. The encoded protein is CASSSGIWGDEAFF.

CDR3: CASSQWGGQEDSPLHF. As DNA, the CDR3 is TGCGCCAGCAGCCAATGGGGTGGGCAGGAGGATTCACCCCTCCACTTT. The rearrangement uses TRBV4-3 and TRBJ1-6; no clear D. Trimming shortened V by 2 bases and J by 8 bases, and 16 bases separated the two germline ends. The CDR3 consists of 16 residues. CDR1 is LGHNA and CDR2 is YSLEER in the germline V gene.

The gene calls are TRBV18 and TRBJ2-3, with D perhaps matching TRBD2 (5 bases). The CDR3 is 13 amino acids. V was shortened by 3 bases and J by 4 bases, with 8 bases between the two germline ends. Germline loops: CDR1 KGHSH, CDR2 LQKENI. This CDR3 reads CASSPSGSDTQYF. In DNA, the CDR3 is TGTGCCAGCTCACCTTCGGGATCAGATACGCAGTATTTT.

V and J are TRBV27 and TRBJ2-3; 10 bases match TRBD2. Germline V CDR1 and CDR2: MNHEY, SMNVEV (reference sequence). V shed 6 bases, J shed 0 bases, and the junction held 3 bases outside the gene matches. The CDR3 totals 15 residues. The CDR3 sequence: CASRGLAVSTDTQYF. CDR3 nucleotides: TGTGCCAGCAGAGGACTAGCGGTTAGCACAGATACGCAGTATTTT.

This clone appeared once. The rearrangement joins TRBV28 to TRBJ1-2; TRBD1 matches 7 bases. The V gene end was trimmed by 4 bases and the J gene end by 6 bases; junction bases not matched to a gene: 11. This CDR3 is built from 15 residues. Germline-derived CDR1 and CDR2 are MDHEN and SYDVKM. The CDR3 here is CASSYRDSRGHGYTF. The CDR3 DNA is TGTGCCAGCAGTTACCGGGACAGTCGGGGACATGGCTACACCTTC.

This clone was seen only once. The chain couples TRBV5-1 to TRBJ1-1, with D maybe TRBD1 (6 bases). CDR1 SGHRS and CDR2 YFSETQ come from the germline V gene. CDR3 length: 16 amino acids. V was clipped by 4 bases and J by 1 base, with 17 bases between them. CDR3 coding DNA: TGCGCCAGCAGCCGAGAGACAGGCCATTCGAACACTGAAGCTTTCTTT. It encodes CASSRETGHSNTEAFF.

A remark on this clone: Other DNA sequences from this sample encode an identical CDR3 as well. The rearrangement joins TRBV7-9 to TRBJ2-1; D is perhaps TRBD2 (5 bases). The CDR3 extends over 13 amino acids. Germline CDR1 SEHNR, CDR2 FQNEAQ (reference sequence). The V gene lost 7 bases and the J gene lost 4 bases, with 11 bases spanning the gap. In DNA form, the CDR3 reads TGTGCCAGCATCCTAGCAGAGTACAATGAGCAGTTCTTC. Protein sequence: CASILAEYNEQFF. Complete variable domain (other parts from reference TRBV7-9 and TRBJ2-1): DTGVSQNPRHKITKRGQNVTFRCDPISEHNRLYWYRQTLGQGPEFLTYFQNEAQLEKSRLLSDRFSAERPKGSFSTLEIQRTEQGDSAMYLCASILAEYNEQFFGPGTRLTVL.

J is TRBJ1-2 and V is TRBV5-8; D remains unclear. Germline V gene lookup returns CDR1 SGHTS and CDR2 YDEGEE. V was pared by 4 bases and J by 4 bases, with 20 bases between. The CDR3 is 16 amino acids. The CDR3 here is CASSPPSEELFYGYTF. The CDR3 nucleotides are TGTGCCAGCAGCCCACCGAGCGAAGAACTTTTCTATGGCTACACCTTC.

V is TRBV13 and J is TRBJ2-3; 10 bases are a match to TRBD2. V was clipped by 8 bases and J by 3 bases; unmatched bases: 8. From germline, CDR1 is PRHDT and CDR2 FYEKMQ (reference sequence). The CDR3 covers 15 residues. CDR3 sequence reads: CASQQREGGTDTQYF. CDR3 coding DNA: TGTGCCAGCCAACAGCGGGAGGGAGGAACAGATACGCAGTATTTT.

The gene calls are TRBV27 and TRBJ2-2, with a weak D call TRBD1 (5 bases). Germline V gene lookup returns CDR1 MNHEY and CDR2 SMNVEV (reference sequence). V was clipped by 9 bases and J by 1 base, with 15 bases between them. The CDR3 has 15 amino acids. The CDR3 loop reads CASRNYRLNTGELFF. The CDR3 nucleotides are TGTGCCAGTCGCAACTACAGGTTGAACACCGGGGAGCTGTTTTTT.